Below, 13 T cell receptor beta chains from the same sample are listed, as sequenced in a study of tumor and adjacent non-tumor tissue in lung cancer. Three rounds of nested PCR, following a modified ARM-PCR protocol, produced the TCRbeta library. TCRdb used MiXCR to reprocess the multiplex PCR reads, holding one entry per CDR3 protein. The data show about 80,000 distinct CDR3 sequences, approximately 71% seen once. No cell sorting was done before RNA was extracted from the tissue. Material for sequencing was lung tumor tissue. The receptor set was obtained from a woman in her sixties or seventies with non-small cell lung cancer.

This clonotype was detected a few times. One base away lies a much larger clone, so this may be a sequencing read error. Without the conserved terminal phenylalanine or tryptophan, this CDR3 likely stems from a read error. The gene calls are TRBV7-8 and TRBJ1-5, with no clear D. The germline V gene encodes CDR1 SGHVS and CDR2 FQNEAQ. The CDR3 is 15 residues long. CDR3 loop: CASTLGASENQPQHL. In DNA, the CDR3 is TGTGCCAGCACCTTAGGAGCATCCGAGAATCAGCCCCAGCATCTT.

The chain recombines TRBV6-5 with TRBJ1-1, with no clear D. Trimming pared 11 bases from V and 0 bases from J, leaving 19 bases between. The germline V gene has CDR1 MNHEY and CDR2 SVGAGI. The CDR3 has 15 amino acids. CDR3 sequence reads: CAGTPQLQMNTEAFF. As DNA, the CDR3 is TGTGCCGGCACCCCACAACTTCAGATGAACACTGAAGCTTTCTTT.

As regards this clonotype: Compared with germline, one end of the junction differs, possibly owing to a read error. The chain has TRBV7-9 and TRBJ2-6; the D gene could be TRBD1 or TRBD2 (5 bases each). This CDR3 is 18 amino acids long. Germline V gene sequence: CDR1 SEHNR, CDR2 FQNEAQ (reference sequence). CDR3 residues: CDSSLAHLGDSGANVMTF. In DNA form, the CDR3 reads TGTGACAGCAGCTTAGCACATTTGGGGGATTCTGGGGCCAACGTCATGACTTTC. Full variable domain (missing parts from reference TRBV7-9 and TRBJ2-6): DTGVSQNPRHKITKRGQNVTFRCDPISEHNRLYWYRQTLGQGPEFLTYFQNEAQLEKSRLLSDRFSAERPKGSFSTLEIQRTEQGDSAMYLCDSSLAHLGDSGANVMTFGAGSRLTVL.

Note on this clonotype: One end of the junction does not line up with germline, which may come from a read error. The chain's CDR3 is CASSFLVGDDTGELFF. The CDR3 DNA is TGCGCCAGCAGTTTTCTAGTGGGAGATGACACAGGGGAGCTGTTTTTT. The chain links TRBV10-1 to TRBJ2-2; a possible D gene is TRBD2 (5 bases). From germline, CDR1 is WNHNN and CDR2 SYGVQD (reference sequence). The CDR3 spans 16 residues.

About this clonotype itself: Its ends do not fully match the called genes, so a read error is possible. V is TRBV6-5 and J is TRBJ1-5, with a tentative D call TRBD1 (6 bases). Germline CDR1 MNHEY, CDR2 SVGAGI. This CDR3 contains 15 residues. The DNA for the CDR3 is TGTGCCAGCCAGCCCCGGACAGTGGGCAATCAGTCCCAACATTTT. Translating gives CASQPRTVGNQSQHF.

This clonotype appeared many times. This clone may be a read error of a much larger clone one base away. This CDR3 fails to terminate in the conserved phenylalanine or tryptophan, so it likely reflects a read error. The chain employs TRBV4-2 and TRBJ2-1; possible D gene TRBD1, 6 bases. Trimming shortened V by 1 base and J by 5 bases, and 12 bases separated the two germline ends. CDR3 length: 15 residues. Germline CDR1 is LGHNA and CDR2 is YNFKEQ. The CDR3 reads CASSQAAGDDNEQFL. CDR3 nucleotide sequence: TGTGCCAGCAGCCAAGCGGCAGGGGATGACAATGAGCAGTTCCTC.

As concerns this clonotype: Since a much larger clone is just one base distant, this may be a read error. The chain joins TRBV20-1 to TRBJ2-7; 9 bases agree with TRBD2. Germline V lookup: CDR1 DFQATT, CDR2 SNEGSKA (reference sequence). The CDR3 contains 15 residues. CDR3 DNA sequence: TGCAGTGCTTCCGAACCTAGCGGGGCAGCCTACGAGCAGTGCTTC. As protein: CSASEPSGAAYEQCF.

In the case of this clonotype: At one of its ends the junction is not consistent with the germline gene, which may arise from a read error. The rearrangement links TRBV5-4 to TRBJ2-1; maybe TRBD2 (5 bases). The germline gives CDR1 SGHNT, CDR2 YYREEE (reference sequence). The CDR3 totals 14 residues. The CDR3 sequence: CASCLVGEYNEQFF. The CDR3, as DNA: TGTGCCAGCTGCTTGGTCGGGGAATACAATGAACAGTTCTTC.

This clonotype has a handful of counts. The rearrangement joins TRBV7-9 to TRBJ2-7; a possible D gene is TRBD2 (6 bases). CDR1 and CDR2 (germline): SEHNR, FQNEAQ (reference sequence). There are 16 residues in the CDR3. The V gene lost 5 bases and the J gene lost 6 bases, with 23 bases spanning the gap. DNA of the CDR3: TGTGCCAGCAGCGAAGTCGCTATGAGCGGGCGTCTCGAGCAGTACTTC. The encoded protein is CASSEVAMSGRLEQYF.

This clonotype was detected a few times. This sequence joins TRBV11-1 and TRBJ2-5; D ambiguous. This CDR3 comprises 14 residues. The germline gives CDR1 SGHAT, CDR2 FQDESV (reference sequence). V lost 5 bases to trimming and J lost 1 base, with 11 bases between them. CDR3 nucleotide sequence: TGTGCCAGCAGCGTTAGCATCACCCAAGAGACCCAGTACTTC. Its translation is CASSVSITQETQYF.

Notes on this clonotype: The germline gene is not matched at one end of the junction; a read error may be the cause. The chain is built from TRBV6-5 and TRBJ2-1; D uncertain. The CDR3 runs to 16 residues. The germline CDR1 and CDR2 sequences are MNHEY and SVGAGI. CDR3 DNA: TGTGTCAGCCAACGATCCCCGAGCAGCGAATCCAATGAGCAATTCTTC. Translation: CVSQRSPSSESNEQFF.

This clonotype has more than one count but fewer than ten. The J gene is TRBJ1-1, the V gene TRBV30; the D gene is possibly TRBD1 (5 bases). V lost 4 bases and J 0 bases, leaving 12 bases between the germline ends. Germline CDR1 and CDR2: GTSNPN and SVGIG (reference sequence). This CDR3 spans 14 amino acids. CDR3 in DNA: TGTGCCTGGACTCGGGACTTCTTGAACACTGAAGCTTTCTTT. It encodes CAWTRDFLNTEAFF.

In the case of this clonotype: At one boundary the junction diverges from the germline segment, which might be a read error. The rearrangement uses TRBV12-3 or TRBV12-4 and TRBJ2-6, with 7 bases identical to TRBD2. The CDR3 runs to 18 residues. CDR3 amino acids: CASILRLAGSGWANVLTF. CDR3 nucleotides: TGTGCCAGCATCCTCCGACTAGCAGGCTCGGGATGGGCCAACGTCCTGACCTTC.